Listed here are 17 T cell receptor beta chains from one sample, sequenced in a study of Ad26.COV2.S vaccination and SARS-CoV-2 variants. TCRdb keeps only in-frame clones here, not all; method: immunoSEQ multiplex PCR. Altogether around 500,000 clones are present, roughly nine tenths being singletons, with the ten largest covering about 1.7%. Treatment described: around 19 received Ad26.COV2.S at low or high dose, single or two shots; about 5 received placebo; per-sample allocation not given. Samples came from day 63 after the first vaccine or placebo injection. The sample in question was peripheral blood, obtained in a trial of Ad26.COV2.S vaccine versus placebo. The receptors derive from a person aged 18-65 years who received the Ad26.COV2.S COVID-19 vaccine or a placebo.

This clone has a single count. The chain combines TRBV24-1 with TRBJ2-6, with unresolved D. Trimming removed 0 bases from V and 2 bases from J, with 4 bases in between. The CDR3 contains 15 residues. The germline CDR1 and CDR2 sequences are KGHDR and SFDVKD. The CDR3 is CATSDLAAGANVLTF. The CDR3 coding sequence is TGTGCCACCAGTGATTTGGCAGCTGGGGCCAACGTCCTGACTTTC.

J is TRBJ1-1 and V is TRBV11-2; no clear D gene. Trimming shortened V by 1 base and J by 8 bases, and 11 bases separated the two germline ends. CDR3 length: 13 amino acids. Germline assignment: CDR1 SGHAT and CDR2 FQNNGV. CDR3: CASSLVSRSEAFF. CDR3 DNA: TGTGCCAGCAGCTTAGTTTCCCGGTCGGAAGCTTTCTTT. Variable domain in full (rest from reference TRBV11-2 and TRBJ1-1): EAGVAQSPRYKIIEKRQSVAFWCNPISGHATLYWYQQILGQGPKLLIQFQNNGVVDDSQLPKDRFSAERLKGVDSTLKIQPAKLEDSAVYLCASSLVSRSEAFFGQGTRLTVV.

The V and J genes are TRBV19 and TRBJ1-1, with D possibly TRBD1 on 6 matching bases. V dropped 3 bases and J dropped 3 bases, with 11 bases sitting between them. Germline-derived CDR1 and CDR2 are LNHDA and SQIVND (reference sequence). CDR3 length: 14 residues. This CDR3 reads CASSIGGADTEAFF. For the CDR3, the DNA is TGTGCCAGTAGTATTGGGGGCGCGGACACTGAAGCTTTCTTT.

This chain connects TRBV15 to TRBJ2-1, with D unclear. Germline V lookup: CDR1 LNHNV, CDR2 YYDKDF (reference sequence). This CDR3 region has 16 residues. V was trimmed by 0 bases and J by 5 bases, leaving 14 bases between them. Here the CDR3 reads CATSRDRPRANNEQFF. CDR3 nucleotides: TGTGCCACCAGCAGAGATCGCCCGAGAGCCAACAATGAGCAGTTCTTC.

The V and J genes are TRBV5-6 and TRBJ1-2; TRBD1 agrees at 7 bases. The germline V gene encodes CDR1 SGHDT and CDR2 YYEEEE. The CDR3 loop spans 15 amino acids. The V and J ends lost 5 bases and 4 bases, in that order; junction bases with no gene match: 11. The CDR3: CASRAGGQIIYGYTF. CDR3 nucleotide sequence: TGTGCCAGCAGAGCGGGGGGACAGATCATCTATGGCTACACCTTC.

This chain links TRBV30 with TRBJ1-2; D is unclear. Germline assignment: CDR1 GTSNPN and CDR2 SVGIG (reference sequence). V dropped 0 bases and J dropped 6 bases, with 8 bases sitting between them. This CDR3 spans 12 amino acids. CDR3 DNA sequence: TGTGCCTGGAGTGTAATGCGTCATGGCTACACCTTC. Translated, it gives CAWSVMRHGYTF.

A note on this clone: Other DNA variants within this sample encode the same CDR3. V and J are TRBV18 and TRBJ1-1; TRBD1 aligns across 7 bases. Looked up from germline, CDR1 is KGHSH and CDR2 is LQKENI. With V trimmed by 1 base and J by 1 base, 3 bases remained unmatched. This CDR3 contains 15 residues. The CDR3 here is CASSPLGTANTEAFF. CDR3 in DNA: TGTGCCAGCTCACCACTAGGGACAGCGAACACTGAAGCTTTCTTT.

The chain couples TRBV5-1 to TRBJ2-1, with 10 bases that match TRBD1. CDR1 is SGHRS, CDR2 YFSETQ, per germline. V shed 4 bases, J shed 5 bases, and the junction held 9 bases outside the gene matches. This CDR3 has 16 amino acids. Here the CDR3 DNA reads TGCGCCAGCAGCCTCGGGGGGACAGGGGAGGACAATGAGCAGTTCTTC. This translates into CASSLGGTGEDNEQFF.

The rearrangement joins TRBV7-6 to TRBJ2-1; a weak D match, TRBD2 (5 bases). Trimming took off 1 base at V and 7 bases at J, with 14 bases between the two ends. Germline loops: CDR1 SGHVS, CDR2 FNYEAQ. CDR3 length: 15 residues. CDR3 nucleotide sequence: TGTGCCAGCAGCTTAGTCGGGGAGTGGAATAATGAGCAGTTCTTC. Residues: CASSLVGEWNNEQFF.

This chain links TRBV20-1 with TRBJ2-7; 7 bases are shared with TRBD2. The J segment lost 0 bases and the V segment lost 3 bases, leaving 11 bases of the junction unmatched. This CDR3 has 16 residues. CDR1 is DFQATT and CDR2 is SNEGSKA in the germline V gene (reference sequence). Here the CDR3 DNA reads TGCAGTGCTAGTTACAAGAGCGGGGCTAGCTCCTACGAGCAGTACTTC. Amino acids: CSASYKSGASSYEQYF.

This chain links TRBV19 with TRBJ1-6, with D unresolved. The ends were cut back, 7 bases at V and 3 bases at J, with 7 bases in the middle. Germline V lookup: CDR1 LNHDA, CDR2 SQIVND (reference sequence). There are 13 residues in the CDR3. The CDR3 protein is CASTRSYNSPLHF. The DNA of the CDR3 is TGTGCCAGTACGAGGAGCTATAATTCACCCCTCCACTTT.

A few counts support this clone. V gene TRBV30 combines with J gene TRBJ2-1; 11 bases fit TRBD2. CDR1 and CDR2 from the germline V gene are GTSNPN and SVGIG (reference sequence). J lost 8 bases, V lost 2 bases, and 5 bases had no gene match. The CDR3 spans 14 residues. For the CDR3, the DNA is TGTGCCTGGAGTCTTCTAGCGGGAGGTTATGAGCAGTTCTTC. Translation: CAWSLLAGGYEQFF.

The rearrangement uses TRBV5-1 and TRBJ2-7; tentatively, D is TRBD1 (5 bases). The CDR3 consists of 17 residues. Germline CDR1 SGHRS, CDR2 YFSETQ. V shed 0 bases and J shed 0 bases, with 16 bases lying between them. The DNA for the CDR3 is TGCGCCAGCAGCTTGGGCGACAGAGTTCCCAGCTCCTACGAGCAGTACTTC. Protein: CASSLGDRVPSSYEQYF.

The V and J genes are TRBV6-5 and TRBJ1-1, with TRBD1 matching over 8 bases. Per germline, CDR1 MNHEY and CDR2 SVGAGI. CDR3 length: 13 amino acids. The junction had 5 bases not matched to a gene; V was cut back by 10 bases and J by 1 base. The CDR3 protein is CATQDRANTEAFF. CDR3 nucleotide sequence: TGTGCCACCCAGGACAGGGCGAACACTGAAGCTTTCTTT.

The table lists this clone with a few counts. The junction departs from the called germline gene at one end, perhaps through a read error. V and J are TRBV5-4 and TRBJ1-2, with D possibly matching TRBD1 (6 bases). The CDR3 is 11 amino acids. Germline V gene lookup returns CDR1 SGHNT and CDR2 YYREEE (reference sequence). The CDR3 protein is CASSFSGDVAF. In DNA, the CDR3 is TGTGCCAGCAGCTTCTCAGGGGACGTGGCCTTC.

J is TRBJ1-1 and V is TRBV4-3; D is perhaps TRBD1 (6 bases). Deletions cut 1 base from V and 4 bases from J, with 7 bases between. The CDR3 totals 13 residues. Germline V gene lookup returns CDR1 LGHNA and CDR2 YSLEER. The DNA for the CDR3 is TGCGCCAGCAGCCAAGCACAGGGCACTGAAGCTTTCTTT. This codes for CASSQAQGTEAFF.

This chain links TRBV5-1 with TRBJ1-3; D ambiguous. The germline V and J ends were trimmed by 0 bases and 0 bases, with 10 bases remaining between them. CDR3 length: 16 amino acids. The germline gives CDR1 SGHRS, CDR2 YFSETQ. The CDR3 region has the DNA TGCGCCAGCAGCTTGGCCGATCTGCGCTCTGGAAACACCATATATTTT. Residues: CASSLADLRSGNTIYF.